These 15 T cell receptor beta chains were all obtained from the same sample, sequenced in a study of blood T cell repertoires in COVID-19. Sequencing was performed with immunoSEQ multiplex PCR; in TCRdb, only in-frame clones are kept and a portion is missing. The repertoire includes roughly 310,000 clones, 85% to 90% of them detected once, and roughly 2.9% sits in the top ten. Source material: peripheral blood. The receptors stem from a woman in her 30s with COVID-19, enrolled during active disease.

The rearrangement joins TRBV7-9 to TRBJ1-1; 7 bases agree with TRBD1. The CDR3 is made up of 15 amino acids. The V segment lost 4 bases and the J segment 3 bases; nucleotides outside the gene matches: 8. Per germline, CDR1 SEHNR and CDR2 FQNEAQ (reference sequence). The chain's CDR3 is CASSSMTGLDTEAFF. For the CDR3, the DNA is TGTGCCAGCAGCTCGATGACAGGGTTGGACACTGAAGCTTTCTTT.

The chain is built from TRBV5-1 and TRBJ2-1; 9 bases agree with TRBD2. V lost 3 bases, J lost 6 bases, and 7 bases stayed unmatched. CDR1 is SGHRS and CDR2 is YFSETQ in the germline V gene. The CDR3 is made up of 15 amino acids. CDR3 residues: CASSWLAGDGNEQFF. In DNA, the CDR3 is TGCGCCAGCAGCTGGTTAGCGGGAGATGGCAATGAGCAGTTCTTC.

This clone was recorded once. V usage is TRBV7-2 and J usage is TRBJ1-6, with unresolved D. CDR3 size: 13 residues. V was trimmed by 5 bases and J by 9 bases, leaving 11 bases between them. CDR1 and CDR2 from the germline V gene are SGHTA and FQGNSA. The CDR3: CASSNLRSSPLHF. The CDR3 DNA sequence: TGTGCCAGCAGCAACCTCCGGAGTTCACCCCTCCACTTT.

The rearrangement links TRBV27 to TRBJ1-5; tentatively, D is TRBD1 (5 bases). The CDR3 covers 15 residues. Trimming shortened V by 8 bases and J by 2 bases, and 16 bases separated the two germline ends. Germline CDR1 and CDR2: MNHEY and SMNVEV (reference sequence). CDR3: CASHPGGFGNQPQHF. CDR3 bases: TGTGCCAGCCACCCCGGGGGGTTCGGCAATCAGCCCCAGCATTTT.

CDR3 sequence (DNA): TGTGCCAGCAGGTCAAGCGGGATCCGAGACGAGCAGTACTTC. Its protein product is CASRSSGIRDEQYF. The rearrangement links TRBV6-5 to TRBJ2-7; 7 bases are a match to TRBD2. The CDR3 loop spans 14 amino acids. The V gene's germline CDR1 is MNHEY and CDR2 SVGAGI. With V trimmed by 6 bases and J by 5 bases, 10 bases remained unmatched.

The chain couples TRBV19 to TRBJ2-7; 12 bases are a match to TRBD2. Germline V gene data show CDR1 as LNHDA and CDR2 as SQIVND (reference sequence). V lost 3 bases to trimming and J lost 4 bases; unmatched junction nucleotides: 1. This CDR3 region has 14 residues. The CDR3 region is CASSMTSGSYEQYF. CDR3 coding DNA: TGTGCCAGTAGTATGACTAGCGGGAGTTACGAGCAGTACTTC.

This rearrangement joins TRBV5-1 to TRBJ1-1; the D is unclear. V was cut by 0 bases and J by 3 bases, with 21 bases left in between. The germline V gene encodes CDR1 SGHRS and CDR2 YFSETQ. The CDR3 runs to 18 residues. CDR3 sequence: CASSLVLSGGQYDTEAFF. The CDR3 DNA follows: TGCGCCAGCAGCTTGGTTTTGAGCGGAGGTCAGTATGACACTGAAGCTTTCTTT. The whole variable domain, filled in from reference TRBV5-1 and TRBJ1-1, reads KAGVTQTPRYLIKTRGQQVTLSCSPISGHRSVSWYQQTPGQGLQFLFEYFSETQRNKGNFPGRFSGRQFSNSRSEMNVSTLELGDSALYLCASSLVLSGGQYDTEAFFGQGTRLTVV.

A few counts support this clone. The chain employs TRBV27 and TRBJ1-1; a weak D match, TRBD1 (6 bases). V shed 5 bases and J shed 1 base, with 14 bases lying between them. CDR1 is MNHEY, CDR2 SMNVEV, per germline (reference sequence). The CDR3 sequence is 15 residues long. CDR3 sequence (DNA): TGTGCCAGCAGTCCTCGTTCGGGACAGAACACTGAAGCTTTCTTT. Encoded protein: CASSPRSGQNTEAFF.

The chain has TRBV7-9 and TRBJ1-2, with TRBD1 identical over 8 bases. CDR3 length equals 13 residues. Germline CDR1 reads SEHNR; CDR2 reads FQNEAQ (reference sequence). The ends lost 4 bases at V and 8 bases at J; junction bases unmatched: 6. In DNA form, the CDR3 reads TGTGCCAGCAGCTCAGCAGGGGGCGACGGCTACACCTTC. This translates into CASSSAGGDGYTF.

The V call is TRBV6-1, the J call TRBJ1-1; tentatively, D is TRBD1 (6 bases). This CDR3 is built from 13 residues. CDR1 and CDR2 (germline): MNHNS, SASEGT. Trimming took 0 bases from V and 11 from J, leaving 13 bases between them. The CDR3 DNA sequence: TGTGCCAGCAGTGAAGCCCGGGACACGCATGCTTTCTTT. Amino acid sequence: CASSEARDTHAFF.

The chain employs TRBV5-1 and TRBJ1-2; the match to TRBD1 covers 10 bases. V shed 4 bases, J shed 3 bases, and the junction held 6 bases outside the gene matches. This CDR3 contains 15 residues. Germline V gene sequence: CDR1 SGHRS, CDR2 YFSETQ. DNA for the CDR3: TGCGCCAGCAGCCCCGGGACAGGGGACTACTATGGCTACACCTTC. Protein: CASSPGTGDYYGYTF.

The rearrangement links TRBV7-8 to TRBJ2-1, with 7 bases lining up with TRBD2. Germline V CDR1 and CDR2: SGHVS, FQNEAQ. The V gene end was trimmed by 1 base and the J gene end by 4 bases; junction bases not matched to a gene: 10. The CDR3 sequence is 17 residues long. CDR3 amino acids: CASSLDPSGVGYNEQFF. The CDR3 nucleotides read TGTGCCAGCAGCTTAGATCCTAGCGGAGTTGGGTACAATGAGCAGTTCTTC. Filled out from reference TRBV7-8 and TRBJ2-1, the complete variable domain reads GAGVSQSPRYKVAKRGQDVALRCDPISGHVSLFWYQQALGQGPEFLTYFQNEAQLDKSGLPSDRFFAERPEGSVSTLKIQRTQQEDSAVYLCASSLDPSGVGYNEQFFGPGTRLTVL.

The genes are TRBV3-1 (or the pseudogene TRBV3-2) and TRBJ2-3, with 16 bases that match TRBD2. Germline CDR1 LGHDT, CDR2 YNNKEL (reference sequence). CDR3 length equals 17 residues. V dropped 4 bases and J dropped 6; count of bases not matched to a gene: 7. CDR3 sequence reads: CASSPSGTSGRADTQYF. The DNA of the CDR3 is TGTGCCAGCAGCCCTTCGGGGACTAGCGGGAGGGCCGATACGCAGTATTTT.

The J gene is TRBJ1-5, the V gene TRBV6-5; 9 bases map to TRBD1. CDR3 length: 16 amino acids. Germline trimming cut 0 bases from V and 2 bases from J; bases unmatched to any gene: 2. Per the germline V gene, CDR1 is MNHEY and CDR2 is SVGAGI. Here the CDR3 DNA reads TGTGCCAGCAGTTACTCTCGGACAGGGGGCAATCAGCCCCAGCATTTT. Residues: CASSYSRTGGNQPQHF.

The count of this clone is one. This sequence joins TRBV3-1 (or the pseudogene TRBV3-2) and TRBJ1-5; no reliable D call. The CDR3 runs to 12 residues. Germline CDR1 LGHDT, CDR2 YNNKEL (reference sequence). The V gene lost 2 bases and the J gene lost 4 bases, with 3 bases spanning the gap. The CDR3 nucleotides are TGTGCCAGCAGCCAACAGAATCAGCCCCAGCATTTT. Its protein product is CASSQQNQPQHF.